Following are 15 T cell receptor beta chains from one sample sequenced in a study of T cell responses to AZD1222 COVID-19 vaccine. The method was immunoSEQ multiplex PCR; TCRdb's version includes in-frame clones alone and lacks a portion of them. The table has some 140,000 clones, roughly 90% seen once. The source material was peripheral blood, sampled on day 0 of AZD1222 vaccination. Receptors originate from an adult in good health.

The V gene is TRBV13, the J gene TRBJ2-1; D call uncertain. Per germline, CDR1 PRHDT and CDR2 FYEKMQ (reference sequence). V lost 1 base and J lost 1, with 11 bases in between. This CDR3 is 16 amino acids long. CDR3 sequence reads: CASSLVVGFSYNEQFF. The CDR3 nucleotides read TGTGCCAGCAGCTTAGTCGTCGGTTTTTCCTACAATGAGCAGTTCTTC.

V usage is TRBV29-1 and J usage is TRBJ1-1, with D perhaps TRBD1 (5 bases). Germline lookup yields CDR1 SQVTM and CDR2 ANQGSEA. This CDR3 comprises 13 residues. The germline V and J ends were trimmed by 4 bases and 1 base, with 10 bases remaining between them. CDR3 protein: CSVAGRANTEAFF. The CDR3 bases are TGCAGCGTTGCCGGCAGGGCGAACACTGAAGCTTTCTTT.

The rearrangement uses TRBV6-1 and TRBJ1-2; tentative D call: TRBD1 (6 bases). Germline loops: CDR1 MNHNS, CDR2 SASEGT. Trimming took 0 bases from V and 6 from J, leaving 14 bases between them. This CDR3 is built from 15 residues. CDR3 in DNA: TGTGCCAGCAGTGAAGCGGGGGGCGGTTTTGATGGCTACACCTTC. Translation: CASSEAGGGFDGYTF.

About this clone itself: Other DNA sequences of this sample code for an identical CDR3. CDR3 DNA sequence: TGTGCCAGCAGCCAAGTCCAGGGCATCCAAGAGACCCAGTACTTC. Translated: CASSQVQGIQETQYF. The chain uses TRBV14 and TRBJ2-5, with a possible D match to TRBD1 (5 bases). The V end lost 1 base, the J end lost 1 base, and 10 bases lay between the germline ends. The CDR3 has 15 residues. In germline, CDR1 is SGHDN, CDR2 FVKESK.

This sequence joins TRBV27 and TRBJ2-7, with 8 bases aligning to TRBD1. The CDR3 loop spans 13 amino acids. Per the germline V gene, CDR1 is MNHEY and CDR2 is SMNVEV (reference sequence). The V gene end was trimmed by 0 bases and the J gene end by 6 bases; junction bases not matched to a gene: 1. The CDR3 here is CASSLSTGVEQYF. The CDR3 nucleotides read TGTGCCAGCAGTTTATCGACAGGGGTCGAGCAGTACTTC.

V is TRBV9 and J is TRBJ2-2; TRBD2 matches 8 bases. Germline V gene sequence: CDR1 SGDLS, CDR2 YYNGEE. The CDR3 runs 15 residues. Trimming took 0 bases from V and 5 from J; bases not matched to a gene: 3. CDR3 sequence reads: CASSVDGRVTGELFF. The CDR3 nucleotides read TGTGCCAGCAGCGTAGACGGGAGGGTGACCGGGGAGCTGTTTTTT.

This chain uses TRBV5-1 with TRBJ2-2; 9 bases align to TRBD1. The V gene end was trimmed by 7 bases and the J gene end by 2 bases; junction bases not matched to a gene: 3. Germline V gene data show CDR1 as SGHRS and CDR2 as YFSETQ. CDR3 length: 14 residues. The CDR3 DNA sequence: TGCGCCAGCTCGGACAGGGGCAACACCGGGGAGCTGTTTTTT. Translating gives CASSDRGNTGELFF.

This chain uses TRBV4-1 with TRBJ1-4, with 8 nucleotides matching TRBD1. The germline V gene has CDR1 MGHRA and CDR2 YSYEKL. This CDR3 has 17 amino acids. J lost 0 bases, V lost 5 bases, and 8 bases had no gene match. CDR3 sequence (DNA): TGCGCCAGCAGCGCCCTGGGACAGGTTGCAACTAATGAAAAACTGTTTTTT. This codes for CASSALGQVATNEKLFF.

The V gene is TRBV6-5, the J gene TRBJ2-7, with D possibly matching TRBD1 (5 bases). The CDR3 is made up of 15 amino acids. Per the germline V gene, CDR1 is MNHEY and CDR2 is SVGAGI. Trimming left V 8 bases short and J 0 bases short, with 17 bases between. The DNA of the CDR3 is TGTGCCAGCTGGCGTGGGGCGGACCTCTCCTACGAGCAGTACTTC. Translating it yields CASWRGADLSYEQYF.

This clone was recorded only once. This chain links TRBV20-1 with TRBJ2-1; D is ambiguous. V lost 4 bases and J 11 bases, leaving 3 bases between the germline ends. Per germline, CDR1 DFQATT and CDR2 SNEGSKA (reference sequence). CDR3 length equals 8 residues. The CDR3 nucleotides read TGCAGTGCTAATCAGCAGTTCTTC. Translated: CSANQQFF.

J is TRBJ1-2 and V is TRBV15, with unresolved D. Germline V gene data show CDR1 as LNHNV and CDR2 as YYDKDF (reference sequence). This CDR3 region has 15 residues. The ends were cut back, 1 base at V and 7 bases at J, with 16 bases in the middle. Written as DNA, the CDR3 is TGTGCCACCAGCAGAGTGGGCACCATCTCGGGTGGCTACACCTTC. Encoded protein: CATSRVGTISGGYTF.

V is TRBV7-2 and J is TRBJ2-1, with 8 bases aligning to TRBD2. Germline loops: CDR1 SGHTA, CDR2 FQGNSA. This CDR3 is 15 amino acids long. Trimming at V came to 5 bases and at J to 4 bases, leaving 7 bases not matched to a gene. The CDR3, as DNA: TGTGCCAGCAGCCGGAGCGGGGGTAAATACAATGAGCAGTTCTTC. It yields the protein CASSRSGGKYNEQFF. Together with reference TRBV7-2 and TRBJ2-1, the CDR3 gives the full variable domain: GAGVSQSPSNKVTEKGKDVELRCDPISGHTALYWYRQSLGQGLEFLIYFQGNSAPDKSGLPSDRFSAERTGGSVSTLTIQRTQQEDSAVYLCASSRSGGKYNEQFFGPGTRLTVL.

V and J are TRBV7-2 and TRBJ2-7; maybe TRBD2 (6 bases). CDR1 SGHTA and CDR2 FQGNSA come from the germline V gene. The CDR3 has 12 amino acids. Trimming took off 8 bases at V and 3 bases at J, with 11 bases between the two ends. CDR3 coding DNA: TGTGCCAGCGGCGAAGCGGGCTACGAGCAGTACTTC. As protein: CASGEAGYEQYF.

V and J are TRBV23-1 and TRBJ1-5, with no clear D. TRBV23-1 is an ORF, and what it does is uncertain. This CDR3 contains 16 residues. V shed 0 bases and J shed 4 bases, with 13 bases lying between them. The CDR3 DNA reads TGCGCCAGCAGTCAATCCCCTCGTTCGGAAAATCAGCCCCAGCATTTT. This gives the protein CASSQSPRSENQPQHF.

The genes are TRBV20-1 and TRBJ1-2; 7 bases line up with TRBD1. CDR1 and CDR2 from the germline V gene are DFQATT and SNEGSKA (reference sequence). Trimming cost V 8 bases and J 9 bases; bases outside gene matches: 9. This CDR3 is 11 amino acids long. The CDR3 is CSTLQGLSYTF. Written as DNA, the CDR3 is TGCAGTACTCTACAGGGGTTGAGCTACACCTTC.